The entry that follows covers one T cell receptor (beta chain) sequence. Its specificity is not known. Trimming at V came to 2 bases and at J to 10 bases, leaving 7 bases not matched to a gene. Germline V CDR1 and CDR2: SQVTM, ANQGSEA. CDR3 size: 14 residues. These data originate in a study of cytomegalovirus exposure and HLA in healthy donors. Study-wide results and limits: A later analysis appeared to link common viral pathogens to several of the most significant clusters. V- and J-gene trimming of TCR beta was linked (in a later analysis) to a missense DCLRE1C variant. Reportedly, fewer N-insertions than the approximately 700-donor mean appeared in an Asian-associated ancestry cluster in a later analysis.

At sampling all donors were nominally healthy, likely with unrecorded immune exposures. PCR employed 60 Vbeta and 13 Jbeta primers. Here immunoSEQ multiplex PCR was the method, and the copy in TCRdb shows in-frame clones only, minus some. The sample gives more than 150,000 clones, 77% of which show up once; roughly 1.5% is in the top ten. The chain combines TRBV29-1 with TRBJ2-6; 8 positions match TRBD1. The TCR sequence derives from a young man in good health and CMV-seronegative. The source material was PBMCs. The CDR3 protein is CSVERGTGQNVLTF. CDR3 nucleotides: TGCAGCGTTGAAAGGGGGACAGGACAAAACGTCCTGACTTTC.